Here is one TCR beta chain with its context. This sample is drawn from a study of shared clonotypes between healthy human individuals. About the study: The study used three CD4 naive, three CD4 memory, two CD8 naive and one CD8 memory plate per donor.

Clones were sequenced by immunoSEQ multiplex PCR, and TCRdb holds only the in-frame ones, with some missing. This sample has some 2 million clones, with over 85% found just once. The naive CD8 fraction comprised CD45RO-negative cells positively selected for CCR7 and excluded terminally differentiated effector memory CD45RA+ cells. Trimming cost V 0 bases and J 2 bases, with 10 bases left between them. The CDR3 consists of 16 residues. CDR1 is MGHRA and CDR2 is YSYEKL in the germline V gene. This clonotype was sampled from a man between 18 and 35 years old in good health. Material: naive CD8+ T cells sorted from blood. The V gene is TRBV4-1, the J gene TRBJ1-4; D possibly corresponds to TRBD1 (5 bases). The CDR3 reads CASSQELGRTNEKLFF. CDR3 nucleotides: TGCGCCAGCAGCCAAGAGCTGGGGCGCACTAATGAAAAACTGTTTTTT.